This section outlines one T cell receptor beta chain sequence together with its context. Antigen unknown. The junction departs from germline at one end; a sequencing error may be responsible. The sample comes from a study of cytomegalovirus exposure and HLA in healthy donors. General study points: The authors later found HLA-associated TCR beta chains more clonally expanded than equally common others.

The study ran its PCR with 60 Vbeta and 13 Jbeta primers. The assay was immunoSEQ multiplex PCR, and TCRdb's table has in-frame clones only and misses some. The top ten clones hold approximately 3.6% of a sample with tens of thousands of clones, 70% to 85% of them seen once. The sequence came from a middle-aged man in good health and CMV-seronegative. Material for sequencing was PBMCs.

The CDR3 nucleotides are TGTTCCAGCAGCTTAACCCAGGACTCCTACGAGCAGTACTTC. This gives the protein CSSSLTQDSYEQYF. This chain connects TRBV7-9 to TRBJ2-7; D gene uncertain. The germline CDR1 and CDR2 sequences are SEHNR and FQNEAQ (reference sequence). This CDR3 region has 14 residues.